This passage covers 9 T cell receptor beta chains from one sample sequenced in a study of early T cells in non-severe SARS-CoV-2 infection. TCRdb reprocessed the 5' RACE reads with MiXCR, giving one entry per CDR3 protein. Here the sample spans tens of thousands of distinct CDR3 sequences, approximately 15% being singletons. The source material was whole blood. These TCRs come from an adult who was a healthcare worker with PCR-confirmed SARS-CoV-2 infection or an uninfected control (not recorded which).

The chain joins TRBV2 to TRBJ2-3; TRBD2 matches at 10 bases. Losses at the gene ends were 5 bases for V and 0 bases for J; bases not matched to a gene: 2. This CDR3 comprises 15 residues. CDR1 and CDR2 (germline): SNHLY, FYNNEI. The CDR3 DNA sequence: TGTGCCAGCAGTAAACTAGCGGGGAGCACAGATACGCAGTATTTT. Encoded protein: CASSKLAGSTDTQYF.

This clonotype was recorded a few times. The V and J genes are TRBV10-3 and TRBJ2-3; D call uncertain. CDR1 and CDR2 from the germline V gene are ENHRY and SYGVKD. The CDR3 consists of 14 residues. Trimming left V 8 bases short and J 3 bases short, with 15 bases between. The CDR3 sequence: CAIRVKDGTDTQYF. The CDR3 DNA is TGTGCCATCCGAGTCAAGGACGGGACAGATACGCAGTATTTT.

The chain links TRBV12-3 or TRBV12-4 to TRBJ2-2; D unclear. The V and J ends lost 4 bases and 6 bases respectively, with 9 bases between them. This CDR3 contains 13 residues. As DNA, the CDR3 is TGTGCCAGCAGTTACTCAGGACCCGGGGAGCTGTTTTTT. Translating it yields CASSYSGPGELFF.

This clonotype appeared many times. The chain uses TRBV7-6 and TRBJ2-1; D is undetermined. The CDR3 length is 15 residues. Trimming stripped 2 bases from V and 0 bases from J, with 8 bases between. CDR1 and CDR2 from the germline V gene are SGHVS and FNYEAQ. CDR3 protein: CASSLTISSYNEQFF. CDR3 nucleotides: TGTGCCAGCAGCTTAACTATCAGCTCCTACAATGAGCAGTTCTTC.

V usage is TRBV7-2 and J usage is TRBJ2-1; 12 bases map to TRBD1. Germline loops: CDR1 SGHTA, CDR2 FQGNSA. The V segment lost 4 bases and the J segment 1 base; nucleotides outside the gene matches: 8. This CDR3 is 18 amino acids long. The CDR3 spells CASSSGTGGIVSYNEQFF. The CDR3 nucleotides read TGTGCCAGCAGCTCCGGGACAGGGGGCATAGTGTCCTACAATGAGCAGTTCTTC.

This clonotype showed up just a few times. The J gene is TRBJ1-4, the V gene TRBV5-1; a possible D gene is TRBD1 (6 bases). CDR3 length: 15 residues. Germline values: CDR1 SGHRS, CDR2 YFSETQ. V was cut by 1 base and J by 6 bases, with 13 bases left in between. In DNA form, the CDR3 reads TGCGCCAGCAGCTTGAATTGGGGGGCCGATGAAAAACTGTTTTTT. Encoded protein: CASSLNWGADEKLFF.

A few counts support this clonotype. The V and J genes are TRBV19 and TRBJ2-1, with 11 bases that match TRBD2. The CDR3 length is 17 residues. The ends lost 3 bases at V and 8 bases at J; junction bases unmatched: 12. The germline V gene encodes CDR1 LNHDA and CDR2 SQIVND (reference sequence). The CDR3 DNA reads as TGTGCCAGTAGTATTCCATTTCTAGCGGGGGGCCGGGATGAGCAGTTCTTC. Translation: CASSIPFLAGGRDEQFF.

This chain links TRBV19 with TRBJ2-5, with D perhaps TRBD1 (6 bases). Germline V lookup: CDR1 LNHDA, CDR2 SQIVND (reference sequence). The CDR3 covers 15 residues. Trimming took 3 bases from V and 5 from J, leaving 16 bases between them. The CDR3 DNA sequence: TGTGCCAGTAGTATCGGGACACGCTCGGGGGAGACCCAGTACTTC. Encoded protein: CASSIGTRSGETQYF.

This clonotype was seen a few times. In DNA, the CDR3 is TGCGCCAGCAGCCCAGGGTTAAGGGCCATAGGCTACGAGCAGTACGTC. Its protein is CASSPGLRAIGYEQYV. The V and J genes are TRBV4-1 and TRBJ2-7; D may be TRBD1 (5 bases). This CDR3 has 16 residues. Per germline, CDR1 MGHRA and CDR2 YSYEKL. V was pared by 4 bases and J by 3 bases, with 19 bases between.